Listed below are T cell receptor beta chains from one sample, sequenced in a study of response to subunit inactivated influenza vaccine. TCRdb reprocessed the RT-PCR reads via MiXCR and lists one record per CDR3 protein. The sample yields approximately 200,000 distinct CDR3 sequences, about an eighth seen once. The input for sequencing was CD8+ T cells sorted from PBMCs, taken 4 to 6 days after vaccination. The receptors come from a man aged 45-65 years who received an inactivated influenza vaccine. CDR3s include the opening cysteine and the closing phenylalanine or tryptophan. Fields, in order: clone size, J gene, V gene, D gene, CDR3 protein, CDR3 DNA. A D gene is named only where the DNA matches it firmly. Clone sizes are given selectively: once, few, many, or a class where the clone is expanded.

>few|TRBJ2-7|TRBV27|TRBD2
CASSLGSSGRGEQYF
TGTGCCAGCAGTTTGGGGAGTAGCGGGAGAGGCGAGCAGTACTTC
>few|TRBJ1-2|TRBV27|-
CASSWAGENYGYTF
TGTGCCAGCAGTTGGGCAGGGGAGAACTATGGCTACACCTTC
>few|TRBJ2-7|TRBV7-9|-
CASSETPGRGPYEQYF
TGTGCCAGCAGCGAAACTCCGGGACGGGGCCCCTACGAGCAGTACTTC
>few|TRBJ1-2|TRBV12-3/TRBV12-4|-
CASSTLATGGNYGYTF
TGTGCCAGCAGTACCCTCGCGACAGGCGGAAACTATGGCTACACCTTC
>few|TRBJ2-4|TRBV12-3/TRBV12-4|TRBD1
CASSSPGQGNIQYF
TGTGCCAGCAGTTCACCGGGACAGGGCAACATTCAGTACTTC
>-|TRBJ1-2|TRBV9|TRBD1
CASSPLMTGNYGYTF
TGTGCCAGCAGCCCCCTCATGACAGGGAACTATGGCTACACCTTC
>-|TRBJ1-2|TRBV5-6|-
CASSSRGSHYGYTF
TGTGCCAGCAGCTCCAGGGGATCCCACTATGGCTACACCTTC
>many|TRBJ2-1|TRBV5-1|TRBD2
CASSSSGLAFHEQFF
TGCGCCAGCAGCTCCTCGGGACTAGCGTTTCATGAGCAGTTCTTC
>-|TRBJ2-2|TRBV27|-
CASSHLGELSF
TGTGCCAGCAGCCATCTGGGGGAGCTGTCTTTT
>-|TRBJ1-1|TRBV4-2|TRBD1
CASSQDDRANAEAFF
TGTGCCAGCAGCCAAGACGACAGGGCGAACGCTGAAGCTTTCTTT
>few|TRBJ2-5|TRBV3-1|-
CASSQVGAGIRTQYF
TGTGCCAGCAGCCAAGTGGGTGCTGGAATTCGGACCCAGTACTTC
>-|TRBJ2-7|TRBV15|-
CATSPFRGYEQYF
TGTGCCACCAGCCCTTTTCGGGGCTACGAGCAGTACTTC
>-|TRBJ2-2|TRBV19|-
CASSILGASGELFF
TGTGCCAGTAGTATATTAGGGGCGTCCGGGGAGCTGTTTTTT
>-|TRBJ1-4|TRBV20-1|-
CSAKAGAVNEKLFF
TGCAGTGCTAAGGCAGGGGCTGTTAATGAAAAACTGTTTTTT
>few|TRBJ1-5|TRBV15|TRBD1
CATSGRQGGGQPQHF
TGTGCCACCAGCGGAAGACAGGGGGGCGGTCAGCCCCAGCATTTT
>many|TRBJ2-1|TRBV20-1|-
CSARDIYSSYNEQFF
TGCAGTGCTAGAGACATATATAGCTCCTACAATGAGCAGTTCTTC
>many|TRBJ2-1|TRBV29-1|-
CSVATYNEQFF
TGCAGCGTTGCAACCTACAATGAGCAGTTCTTC
>-|TRBJ2-1|TRBV5-5|TRBD2
CASSIQPGLAVPYNEQFF
TGTGCCAGCAGCATACAACCGGGACTAGCGGTCCCCTACAATGAGCAGTTCTTC
>few|TRBJ2-2|TRBV4-3|-
CASSQDPYRVGGELFF
TGCGCCAGCAGCCAAGACCCATACAGGGTCGGGGGGGAGCTGTTTTTT
>-|TRBJ2-1|TRBV27|TRBD2
CASSISGRSSYNEQFF
TGTGCCAGCAGCATAAGCGGGAGGAGCTCCTACAATGAGCAGTTCTTC
>-|TRBJ1-6|TRBV19|-
CASRGAYNSPLHF
TGTGCCAGTAGAGGGGCCTATAATTCACCCCTCCACTTT
>-|TRBJ1-1|TRBV28|-
CASRRSNTEAFF
TGTGCCAGCAGGAGGTCGAACACTGAAGCTTTCTTT
>-|TRBJ1-2|TRBV7-2|-
CASSPHMGDGANYGYTF
TGTGCCAGCAGCCCACACATGGGGGACGGAGCTAACTATGGCTACACCTTC
>-|TRBJ1-5|TRBV28|-
CASTLWGGVDFGQPQHF
TGTGCCAGCACCCTATGGGGGGGCGTAGATTTTGGGCAGCCCCAGCATTTT
>few|TRBJ2-1|TRBV15|TRBD2
CATSGWLAVYNEQFF
TGTGCCACCAGCGGTTGGCTAGCGGTCTACAATGAGCAGTTCTTC
>few|TRBJ2-2|TRBV7-9|TRBD2
CASSFQLAGGAGELFF
TGTGCCAGCAGCTTCCAACTAGCGGGAGGGGCCGGGGAGCTGTTTTTT
>few|TRBJ2-5|TRBV7-8|TRBD1
CASSFNQGVEETQYF
TGTGCCAGCAGCTTCAATCAGGGGGTGGAGGAGACCCAGTACTTC